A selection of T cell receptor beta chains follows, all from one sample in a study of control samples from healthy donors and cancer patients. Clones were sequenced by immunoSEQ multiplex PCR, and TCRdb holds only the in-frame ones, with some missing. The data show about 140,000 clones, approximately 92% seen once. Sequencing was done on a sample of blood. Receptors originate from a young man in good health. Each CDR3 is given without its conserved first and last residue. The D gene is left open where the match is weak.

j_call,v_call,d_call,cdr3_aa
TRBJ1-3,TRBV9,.,ASSVDGSGNTIY
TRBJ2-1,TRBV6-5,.,ASSYPLRSGHNEQF
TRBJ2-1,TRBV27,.,ASTFGGQGGEQF
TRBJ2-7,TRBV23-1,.,ASSQSEGIRDEQY
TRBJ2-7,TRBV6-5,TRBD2,ASSFEGTRGSYEQY
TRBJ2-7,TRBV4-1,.,ASSQAAQSLYEQY
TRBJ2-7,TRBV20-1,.,SARVGYEQY
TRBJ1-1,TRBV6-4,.,ASRAGLYEAF
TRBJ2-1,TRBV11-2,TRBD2,ASSLGLAGGLNEQF
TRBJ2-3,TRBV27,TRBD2,ASSPTLVGGVDTQY
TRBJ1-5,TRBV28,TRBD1,ASSPGTGNSNQPQH
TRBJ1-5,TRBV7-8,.,ASSLGRASNQPQH
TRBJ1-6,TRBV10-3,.,AIGNYNSPLH
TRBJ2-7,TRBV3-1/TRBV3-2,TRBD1,ASSRGQGSYEQY
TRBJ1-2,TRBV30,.,AWSVRGALGYT
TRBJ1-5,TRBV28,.,ASAPGDQPQH
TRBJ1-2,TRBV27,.,ASRPPGHHYGYT
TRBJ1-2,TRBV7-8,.,ASSLIARGSYGYT
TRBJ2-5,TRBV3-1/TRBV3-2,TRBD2,ASSQGEVRAGGTQY
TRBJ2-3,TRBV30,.,ASPLERGEPDTQY
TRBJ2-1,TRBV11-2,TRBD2,ASSLGGSNSDEQF
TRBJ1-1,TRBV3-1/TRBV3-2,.,ASRRVGTGIGTEAF
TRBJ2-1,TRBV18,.,ASSPQGSEQF
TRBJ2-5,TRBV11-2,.,ASSFVGSPTFKVAQY
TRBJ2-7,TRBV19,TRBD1,ASSPGQGLNEQY
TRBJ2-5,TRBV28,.,ASSFYSGQETQY
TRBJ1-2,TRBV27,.,ASSSSSGDGYT
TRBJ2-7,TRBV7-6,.,ASSLVSTATREQY
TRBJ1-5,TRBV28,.,ASSLGHKTGGGNQPQH
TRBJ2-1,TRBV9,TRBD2,ASSVGTAGYNEQF
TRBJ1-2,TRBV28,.,ASSFRDRSNYGYT
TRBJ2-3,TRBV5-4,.,ASSSLDWADTQY
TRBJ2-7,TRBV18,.,ASSLIRDGDNEQY
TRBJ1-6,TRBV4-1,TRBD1,ASSQATGQGYNSPLH
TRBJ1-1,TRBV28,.,ASSLRQSRFTEAF
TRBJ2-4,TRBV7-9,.,ASSLGVSLENIQY
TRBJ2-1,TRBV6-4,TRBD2,ASSQTSGSHNEQF
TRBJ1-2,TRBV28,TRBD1,ASSLYRGQFTYGYT
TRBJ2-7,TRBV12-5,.,ASGFLFYEQY
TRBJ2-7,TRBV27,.,ASSLSSLGGGEQY
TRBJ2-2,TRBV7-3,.,ASSLMAGRFTGELF
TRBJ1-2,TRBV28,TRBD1,ASSLRDRVGARYGYT
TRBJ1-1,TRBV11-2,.,ASRPGQFLNTEAF
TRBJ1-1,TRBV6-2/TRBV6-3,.,ASSLKMNTEAF
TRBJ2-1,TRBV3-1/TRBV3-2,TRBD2,ASSQGGRGWNEQF
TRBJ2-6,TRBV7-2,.,ASRPRGLGFGANVLT